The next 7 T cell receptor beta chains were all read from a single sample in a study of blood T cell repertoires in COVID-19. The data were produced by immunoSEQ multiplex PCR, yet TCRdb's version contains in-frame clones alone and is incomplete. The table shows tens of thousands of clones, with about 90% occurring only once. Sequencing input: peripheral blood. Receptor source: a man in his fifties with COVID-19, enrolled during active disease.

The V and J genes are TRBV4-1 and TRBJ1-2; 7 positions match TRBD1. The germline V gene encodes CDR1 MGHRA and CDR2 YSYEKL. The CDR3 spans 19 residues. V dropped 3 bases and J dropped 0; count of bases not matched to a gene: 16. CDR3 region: CASSHSIAQTGISNYGYTF. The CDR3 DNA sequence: TGCGCCAGCAGCCACTCCATAGCTCAGACAGGGATTTCTAACTATGGCTACACCTTC.

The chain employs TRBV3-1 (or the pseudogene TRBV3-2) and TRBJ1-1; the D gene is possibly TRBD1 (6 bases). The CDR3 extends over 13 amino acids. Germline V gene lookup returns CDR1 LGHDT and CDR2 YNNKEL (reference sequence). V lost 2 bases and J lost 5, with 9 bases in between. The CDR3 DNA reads TGTGCCAGCAGCCAACTACAGGGAACTGAAGCTTTCTTT. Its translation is CASSQLQGTEAFF.

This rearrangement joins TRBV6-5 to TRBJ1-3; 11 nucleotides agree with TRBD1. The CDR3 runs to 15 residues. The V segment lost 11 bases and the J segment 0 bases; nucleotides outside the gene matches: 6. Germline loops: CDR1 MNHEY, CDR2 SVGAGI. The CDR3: CAGGQGASSGNTIYF. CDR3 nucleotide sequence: TGTGCCGGAGGACAGGGGGCGAGCTCTGGAAACACCATATATTTT.

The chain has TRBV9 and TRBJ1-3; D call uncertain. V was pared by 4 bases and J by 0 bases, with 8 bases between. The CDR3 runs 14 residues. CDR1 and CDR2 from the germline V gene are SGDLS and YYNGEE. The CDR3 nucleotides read TGTGCCAGCAGCCCCATTTTCTCTGGAAACACCATATATTTT. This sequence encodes CASSPIFSGNTIYF.

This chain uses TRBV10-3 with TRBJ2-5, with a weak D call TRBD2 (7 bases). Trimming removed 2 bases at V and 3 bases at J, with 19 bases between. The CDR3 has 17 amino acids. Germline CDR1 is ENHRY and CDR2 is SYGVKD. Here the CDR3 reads CAISEAGAPWSKETQYF. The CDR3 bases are TGTGCCATCAGTGAGGCGGGGGCCCCATGGTCGAAAGAGACCCAGTACTTC.

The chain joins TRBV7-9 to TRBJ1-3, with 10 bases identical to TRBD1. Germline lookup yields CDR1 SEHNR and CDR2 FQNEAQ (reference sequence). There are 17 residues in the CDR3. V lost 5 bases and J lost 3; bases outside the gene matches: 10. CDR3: CASSPRSGTGVGNTIYF. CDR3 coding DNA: TGTGCCAGCAGCCCCCGTTCCGGGACAGGGGTTGGAAACACCATATATTTT.

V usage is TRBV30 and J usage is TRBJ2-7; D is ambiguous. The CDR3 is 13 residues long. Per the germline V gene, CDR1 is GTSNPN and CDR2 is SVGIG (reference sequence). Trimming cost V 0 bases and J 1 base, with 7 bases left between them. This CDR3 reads CAWSVHTSYEQYF. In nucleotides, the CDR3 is TGTGCCTGGAGTGTGCACACATCCTACGAGCAGTACTTC.